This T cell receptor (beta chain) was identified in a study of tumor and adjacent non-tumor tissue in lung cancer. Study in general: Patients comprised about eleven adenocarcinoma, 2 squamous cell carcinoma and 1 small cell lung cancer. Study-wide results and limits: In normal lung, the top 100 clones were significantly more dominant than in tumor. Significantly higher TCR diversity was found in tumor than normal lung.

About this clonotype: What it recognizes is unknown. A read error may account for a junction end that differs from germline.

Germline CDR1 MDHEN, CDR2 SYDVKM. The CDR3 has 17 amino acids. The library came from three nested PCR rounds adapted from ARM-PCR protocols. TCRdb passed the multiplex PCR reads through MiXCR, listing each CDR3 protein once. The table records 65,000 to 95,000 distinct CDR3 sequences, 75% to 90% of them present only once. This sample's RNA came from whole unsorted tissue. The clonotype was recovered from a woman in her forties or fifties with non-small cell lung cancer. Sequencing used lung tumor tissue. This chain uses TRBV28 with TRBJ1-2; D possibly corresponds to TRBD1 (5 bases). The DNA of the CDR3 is TGTGTCAGCAGTTCCCCCGGGGCCCAAGGTTCTAACTATGGCTACACTTTC. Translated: CVSSSPGAQGSNYGYTF.